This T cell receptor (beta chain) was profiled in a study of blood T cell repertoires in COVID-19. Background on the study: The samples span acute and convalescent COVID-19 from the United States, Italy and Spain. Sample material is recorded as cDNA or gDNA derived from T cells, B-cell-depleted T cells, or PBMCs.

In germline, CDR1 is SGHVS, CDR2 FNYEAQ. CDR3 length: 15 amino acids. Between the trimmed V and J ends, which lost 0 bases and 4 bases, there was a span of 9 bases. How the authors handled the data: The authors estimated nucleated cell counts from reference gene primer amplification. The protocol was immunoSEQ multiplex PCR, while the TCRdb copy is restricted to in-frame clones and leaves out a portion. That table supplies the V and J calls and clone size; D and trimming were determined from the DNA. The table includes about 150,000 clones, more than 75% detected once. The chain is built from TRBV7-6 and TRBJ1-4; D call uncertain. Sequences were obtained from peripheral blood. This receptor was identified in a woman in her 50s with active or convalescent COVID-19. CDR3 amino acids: CASSLASDHNEKLFF. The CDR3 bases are TGTGCCAGCAGCTTAGCGTCAGATCATAATGAAAAACTGTTTTTT.